Each of the 20 T cell receptor beta chains below was sequenced from the same sample in a study of T cell responses to AZD1222 COVID-19 vaccine. The table came from immunoSEQ multiplex PCR; TCRdb's copy has only in-frame clones and leaves some out. The table records around 150,000 clones, 88% of them present only once. The specimen comprised peripheral blood, sampled on day 0 of AZD1222 vaccination. Receptors originate from an adult in good health.

This chain joins TRBV5-1 and TRBJ2-7, with D perhaps assigned TRBD1 or TRBD2 (9 bases each). The germline CDR1 and CDR2 sequences are SGHRS and YFSETQ. The CDR3 is 20 amino acids. With 0 bases removed from V and 2 bases from J, the gap between germline ends came to 27 bases. As DNA, the CDR3 is TGCGCCAGCAGCTTGGCCGGGGGACAGGGAACTAGCGGGCCCGCCTACGAGCAGTACTTC. Amino acid sequence: CASSLAGGQGTSGPAYEQYF.

This clone was seen a single time. The CDR3 loop reads CASTPWGSVYEQYF. The CDR3 nucleotides are TGTGCCAGCACTCCCTGGGGGAGTGTCTACGAGCAGTACTTC. This rearrangement joins TRBV25-1 to TRBJ2-7; D might be TRBD1 or TRBD2, each matching 5 bases. This CDR3 comprises 14 residues. Germline CDR1 reads MGHDK; CDR2 reads SYGVNS. V lost 7 bases, J lost 3 bases, and 16 bases lay in between.

The chain has TRBV28 and TRBJ1-2, with 9 bases aligning to TRBD1. V shed 5 bases, J shed 4 bases, and the junction held 2 bases outside the gene matches. Looked up from germline, CDR1 is MDHEN and CDR2 is SYDVKM. The CDR3 runs to 13 residues. The CDR3 sequence is CASSEDRGYGYTF. The CDR3 DNA reads as TGTGCCAGCAGTGAGGACAGGGGCTATGGCTACACCTTC.

The rearrangement joins TRBV10-3 to TRBJ1-1; 7 bases are a match to TRBD1. This CDR3 spans 15 amino acids. Germline assignment: CDR1 ENHRY and CDR2 SYGVKD. V gave up 3 bases and J gave up 1 base; unmatched junction bases: 5. The CDR3 spells CAISDRGQENTEAFF. The CDR3 DNA sequence: TGTGCCATCAGTGACCGAGGACAGGAGAACACTGAAGCTTTCTTT.

This clone was counted a few times. This chain links TRBV28 with TRBJ1-1, with D unclear. V lost 5 bases, J lost 3 bases, and 16 bases lay in between. The CDR3 has 15 amino acids. Germline V gene lookup returns CDR1 MDHEN and CDR2 SYDVKM. The CDR3 reads CASSIVHGKDTEAFF. CDR3 nucleotide sequence: TGTGCCAGCAGTATTGTCCACGGTAAGGACACTGAAGCTTTCTTT.

V gene TRBV14 combines with J gene TRBJ2-1, with 7 nucleotides matching TRBD2. The trim removed 1 base at V and 0 bases at J, leaving 0 bases unmatched. The CDR3 is made up of 15 amino acids. CDR1 is SGHDN, CDR2 FVKESK, per germline. In nucleotides, the CDR3 is TGTGCCAGCAGCCAAGGCGGGAGCTCCTACAATGAGCAGTTCTTC. Amino acids: CASSQGGSSYNEQFF.

This rearrangement joins TRBV28 to TRBJ1-5; D is unclear. The ends were cut back, 3 bases at V and 2 bases at J, with 8 bases in the middle. From germline, CDR1 is MDHEN and CDR2 SYDVKM. This CDR3 is 14 amino acids long. CDR3 amino acids: CASSFGSGNQPQHF. The CDR3 DNA sequence: TGTGCCAGCAGTTTCGGCTCGGGCAATCAGCCCCAGCATTTT. Complete variable domain (other parts from reference TRBV28 and TRBJ1-5): DVKVTQSSRYLVKRTGEKVFLECVQDMDHENMFWYRQDPGLGLRLIYFSYDVKMKEKGDIPEGYSVSREKKERFSLILESASTNQTSMYLCASSFGSGNQPQHFGDGTRLSIL.

This chain uses TRBV3-1 (or the pseudogene TRBV3-2) with TRBJ2-2; D remains ambiguous. Trimming stripped 4 bases from V and 1 base from J, with 7 bases between. The CDR3 spans 14 residues. Looked up from germline, CDR1 is LGHDT and CDR2 is YNNKEL (reference sequence). CDR3 DNA: TGTGCCAGCAGCCCGACTGAGAACACCGGGGAGCTGTTTTTT. Its protein is CASSPTENTGELFF.

The chain combines TRBV4-2 with TRBJ1-5; D is unclear. There are 16 residues in the CDR3. CDR1 is LGHNA and CDR2 is YNFKEQ in the germline V gene. The V end lost 0 bases, the J end lost 3 bases, and 12 bases lay between the germline ends. CDR3 residues: CASSQDPRQINQPQHF. The CDR3 nucleotides read TGTGCCAGCAGCCAAGACCCCCGGCAGATCAATCAGCCCCAGCATTTT.

This clone was seen more than once but under ten times. V usage is TRBV6-2 or TRBV6-3 and J usage is TRBJ1-2; D uncertain. The CDR3 runs to 13 residues. Between the trimmed V and J ends, which lost 6 bases and 5 bases, there was a span of 13 bases. Germline V CDR1 and CDR2: MNHEY, SVGEGT. The CDR3 coding sequence is TGTGCCAGCAGCCCGGCGGGAGGTTATGGCTACACCTTC. It is translated as CASSPAGGYGYTF.

The rearrangement uses TRBV7-9 and TRBJ1-4; 10 positions agree with TRBD1. Germline-derived CDR1 and CDR2 are SEHNR and FQNEAQ (reference sequence). V lost 4 bases, J lost 8 bases, and 13 bases stayed unmatched. The CDR3 totals 17 residues. The CDR3 coding sequence is TGTGCCAGCAGCTCCCAGACAGGGGGCGCGTTTAGAGAAAAACTGTTTTTT. Protein product: CASSSQTGGAFREKLFF.

The chain links TRBV7-9 to TRBJ1-1; a weak D match, TRBD1 (6 bases). In germline, CDR1 is SEHNR, CDR2 FQNEAQ (reference sequence). Trimming shortened V by 5 bases and J by 2 bases, and 9 bases separated the two germline ends. The length of the CDR3 is 13 residues. The CDR3 is CASSQQGNTEAFF. The CDR3 coding sequence is TGTGCCAGCAGCCAACAGGGCAACACTGAAGCTTTCTTT. Combining the CDR3 with reference TRBV7-9 and TRBJ1-1 gives the whole variable domain DTGVSQNPRHKITKRGQNVTFRCDPISEHNRLYWYRQTLGQGPEFLTYFQNEAQLEKSRLLSDRFSAERPKGSFSTLEIQRTEQGDSAMYLCASSQQGNTEAFFGQGTRLTVV.

This sequence joins TRBV28 and TRBJ1-5; possible D gene TRBD1, 6 bases. Germline V lookup: CDR1 MDHEN, CDR2 SYDVKM. The CDR3 is 18 amino acids. V lost 3 bases, J lost 4 bases, and 22 bases lay in between. As DNA, the CDR3 is TGTGCCAGCAGTTTCCTCTTAAGAGGGGGAGAGCGGAATCAGCCCCAGCATTTT. Translation gives CASSFLLRGGERNQPQHF.

The V gene is TRBV9, the J gene TRBJ2-3; TRBD1 matches at 8 bases. The CDR3 length is 13 residues. Germline loops: CDR1 SGDLS, CDR2 YYNGEE. With V trimmed by 4 bases and J by 5 bases, 3 bases remained unmatched. The DNA of the CDR3 is TGTGCCAGCAGCACTGACAGGGGAGATACGCAGTATTTT. This encodes CASSTDRGDTQYF.

The chain recombines TRBV28 with TRBJ1-3; a possible D gene is TRBD1 (5 bases). The germline V gene has CDR1 MDHEN and CDR2 SYDVKM. CDR3 length equals 17 residues. V was shortened by 2 bases and J by 0 bases, with 14 bases between the two germline ends. The CDR3 loop is CASSLRRGFDSGNTIYF. CDR3 DNA sequence: TGTGCCAGCAGTTTAAGGAGGGGCTTCGACTCTGGAAACACCATATATTTT.

The chain uses TRBV9 and TRBJ1-3; D is ambiguous. CDR3 length: 13 residues. V lost 0 bases to trimming and J lost 2 bases, with 3 bases between them. Germline V gives CDR1 SGDLS, CDR2 YYNGEE. The CDR3 protein is CASSVEPGNTIYF. DNA for the CDR3: TGTGCCAGCAGCGTAGAACCTGGAAACACCATATATTTT. The full variable domain, its missing parts supplied by reference TRBV9 and TRBJ1-3, is DSGVTQTPKHLITATGQRVTLRCSPRSGDLSVYWYQQSLDQGLQFLIQYYNGEERAKGNILERFSAQQFPDLHSELNLSSLELGDSALYFCASSVEPGNTIYFGEGSWLTVV.

This clone was observed a single time. CDR3 in DNA: TGTGCCAGCAGCCGGTCGGGGGGCGATTCACCCCTCCACTTT. Translation gives CASSRSGGDSPLHF. The chain employs TRBV7-2 and TRBJ1-6; tentative D call: TRBD1 (6 bases). This CDR3 contains 14 residues. V lost 5 bases and J lost 8, with 13 bases in between. CDR1 and CDR2 from the germline V gene are SGHTA and FQGNSA.

The V call is TRBV19, the J call TRBJ2-7; 7 nucleotides match TRBD1. V lost 5 bases to trimming and J lost 5 bases; unmatched junction nucleotides: 9. This CDR3 region has 14 residues. Germline assignment: CDR1 LNHDA and CDR2 SQIVND (reference sequence). The CDR3 spells CASSPRQGSHEQYF. CDR3 sequence (DNA): TGTGCCAGTAGTCCCCGACAGGGTAGCCACGAGCAGTACTTC.

For the CDR3, the DNA is TGTGCCAGCAGTGACCTTTGGGGGCAGACTGAAGCTTTCTTT. Its protein product is CASSDLWGQTEAFF. The chain recombines TRBV6-1 with TRBJ1-1; TRBD1 might be the D (6 bases). Germline values: CDR1 MNHNS, CDR2 SASEGT. The CDR3 is 14 amino acids. V lost 3 bases and J lost 5, with 13 bases in between.

This chain connects TRBV20-1 to TRBJ2-2; D is uncertain. The CDR3 has 13 amino acids. The ends were cut back, 4 bases at V and 4 bases at J, with 10 bases in the middle. Germline V CDR1 and CDR2: DFQATT, SNEGSKA (reference sequence). CDR3: CSATEGFTGELFF. The CDR3 region has the DNA TGCAGTGCTACTGAAGGGTTCACCGGGGAGCTGTTTTTT.